This T cell receptor beta chain was identified during a study of HIV-infected patients and healthy controls. Study-wide results and limits: Compared with controls, mean Gini indices were significantly raised in HIV-infected repertoires, possibly indicating oligoclonality. With just sixteen HIV-infected individuals processed, the findings' generality was considered strongly limited.

The repertoire came from unfractionated whole blood and reflected all unsorted peripheral T cells. Peripheral blood, approximately 2.6 ml, was drawn for RNA extraction. This clonotype showed up many times. The antigen remains unidentified. Alpha and beta constant-region primers primed reverse transcription of around 550 ng RNA. Each of the alpha and beta chains got its own library through chain-specific third strand synthesis with indices. Second strand synthesis was primed from the SP2 site. TCRdb re-derived calls from the 5' RACE reads in MiXCR, one entry per CDR3 protein. Here the sample spans under 20,000 distinct CDR3 sequences, over 9.5% being singletons. The sequenced sample consisted of blood. This sequence originates from an adult in good health.

This CDR3 reads CASSSGLAGNNEQFF. The CDR3 DNA reads as TGCGCCAGCAGTTCTGGACTAGCGGGGAACAATGAGCAGTTCTTC. The chain uses TRBV5-1 and TRBJ2-1, with 12 bases that match TRBD2. This CDR3 spans 15 amino acids. After removal of 5 bases from V and 5 bases from J, the junction contained 5 bases not matched to a gene. The germline CDR1 and CDR2 sequences are SGHRS and YFSETQ.